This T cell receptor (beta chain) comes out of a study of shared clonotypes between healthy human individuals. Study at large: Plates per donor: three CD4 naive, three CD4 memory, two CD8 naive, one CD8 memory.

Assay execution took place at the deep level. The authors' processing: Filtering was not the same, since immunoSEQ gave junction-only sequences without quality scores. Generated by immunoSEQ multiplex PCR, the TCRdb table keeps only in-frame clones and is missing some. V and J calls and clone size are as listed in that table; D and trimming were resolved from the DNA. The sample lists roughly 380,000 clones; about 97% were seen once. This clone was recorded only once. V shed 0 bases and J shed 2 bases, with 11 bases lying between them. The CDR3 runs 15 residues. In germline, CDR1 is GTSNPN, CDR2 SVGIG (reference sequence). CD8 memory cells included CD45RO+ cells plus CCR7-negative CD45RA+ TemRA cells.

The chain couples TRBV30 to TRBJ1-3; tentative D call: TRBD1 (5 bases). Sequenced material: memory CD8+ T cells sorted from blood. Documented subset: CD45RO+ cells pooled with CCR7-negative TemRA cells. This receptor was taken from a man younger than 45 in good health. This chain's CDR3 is CAWSVRGVPGNTIYF. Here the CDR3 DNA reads TGTGCCTGGAGTGTACGGGGGGTACCTGGAAACACCATATATTTT.